This passage covers 5 T cell receptor beta chains from one sample sequenced in a study of early T cells in non-severe SARS-CoV-2 infection. TCRdb analysed the 5' RACE reads with MiXCR anew, one entry per CDR3 protein. The table has under 90,000 distinct CDR3 sequences, roughly 13% seen once. Sample: whole blood. All receptors come from an adult who was a healthcare worker with PCR-confirmed SARS-CoV-2 infection or an uninfected control (not recorded which).

The sample holds many counts of this clonotype. The chain has TRBV5-1 and TRBJ2-2; D is uncertain. Germline values: CDR1 SGHRS, CDR2 YFSETQ. This CDR3 spans 16 amino acids. Trimming left V 0 bases short and J 0 bases short, with 9 bases between. CDR3 in DNA: TGCGCCAGCAGCTTGGCCTTTCGGTCGAACACCGGGGAGCTGTTTTTT. Translation gives CASSLAFRSNTGELFF.

With regard to this clonotype: The junction departs from germline at one end; a sequencing error may be responsible. J is TRBJ1-4 and V is TRBV7-9, with D perhaps TRBD1 (5 bases). The CDR3 totals 15 residues. Germline V gene data show CDR1 as SEHNR and CDR2 as FQNEAQ (reference sequence). Written as DNA, the CDR3 is TGTGCCAGCAGCTTACAACGGGGGACTAGTGAAAAACTGTTTTTT. As protein: CASSLQRGTSEKLFF. Supplemented by reference TRBV7-9 and TRBJ1-4, the full variable domain reads DTGVSQNPRHKITKRGQNVTFRCDPISEHNRLYWYRQTLGQGPEFLTYFQNEAQLEKSRLLSDRFSAERPKGSFSTLEIQRTEQGDSAMYLCASSLQRGTSEKLFFGSGTQLSVL.

V and J are TRBV7-3 and TRBJ2-1, with D possibly being TRBD1 (6 bases). Germline V CDR1 and CDR2: SGHTA, FQGTGA. The CDR3 totals 15 residues. Trimming left V 4 bases short and J 2 bases short, with 12 bases between. The CDR3 nucleotides read TGTGCCAGCAGCTCACGACAGGCCACCTACAATGAGCAGTTCTTC. Translated, it gives CASSSRQATYNEQFF.

The chain uses TRBV19 and TRBJ2-1; no reliable D call. V dropped 1 base and J dropped 6 bases, with 7 bases sitting between them. The CDR3 is 13 amino acids. Germline CDR1 reads LNHDA; CDR2 reads SQIVND (reference sequence). In nucleotides, the CDR3 is TGTGCCAGTAGTATAGCCCGGAGCAATGAGCAGTTCTTC. Its protein is CASSIARSNEQFF. The full variable domain, its missing parts supplied by reference TRBV19 and TRBJ2-1, is DGGITQSPKYLFRKEGQNVTLSCEQNLNHDAMYWYRQDPGQGLRLIYYSQIVNDFQKGDIAEGYSVSREKKESFPLTVTSAQKNPTAFYLCASSIARSNEQFFGPGTRLTVL.

The J gene is TRBJ2-5, the V gene TRBV27; perhaps TRBD2 as D (6 bases). The germline V and J ends were trimmed by 0 bases and 1 base, with 12 bases remaining between them. Germline V gene data show CDR1 as MNHEY and CDR2 as SMNVEV (reference sequence). The CDR3 is 16 amino acids. The CDR3 region is CASSLSIGGPQETQYF. The CDR3, as DNA: TGTGCCAGCAGTTTATCAATCGGAGGGCCCCAAGAGACCCAGTACTTC.